Each of the 11 T cell receptor beta chains below was sequenced from the same sample in a study of T cell responses to AZD1222 COVID-19 vaccine. Libraries were prepared by immunoSEQ multiplex PCR; TCRdb keeps only in-frame clonotypes and omits some of them. The top ten clones hold 0.5% to 0.65% of a sample with hundreds of thousands of clones, 94% of them seen once. This material consisted of peripheral blood, taken 28 days after the second AZD1222 dose. The source is an adult who received the AZD1222 COVID-19 vaccine.

A single count supports this clone. The chain carries TRBV29-1 and TRBJ2-1; weak D call: TRBD2 (5 bases). Germline assignment: CDR1 SQVTM and CDR2 ANQGSEA. The CDR3 covers 15 residues. V was shortened by 4 bases and J by 4 bases, with 17 bases between the two germline ends. The DNA for the CDR3 is TGCAGCGTTGGAGGGATGGGGTGGGATTACAATGAGCAGTTCTTC. It is translated as CSVGGMGWDYNEQFF.

V is TRBV29-1 and J is TRBJ2-7, with 13 bases that match TRBD2. The trim removed 6 bases at V and 3 bases at J, leaving 5 bases unmatched. The germline CDR1 and CDR2 sequences are SQVTM and ANQGSEA. The CDR3 is made up of 14 amino acids. The CDR3 region is CSVPRLAGGYEQYF. CDR3 bases: TGCAGCGTCCCACGACTAGCGGGAGGCTACGAGCAGTACTTC.

J is TRBJ2-1 and V is TRBV5-1, with 13 bases lining up with TRBD2. V lost 3 bases and J lost 8; bases outside the gene matches: 8. The CDR3 runs 16 residues. Germline V CDR1 and CDR2: SGHRS, YFSETQ. As DNA, the CDR3 is TGCGCCAGCAGCTCCGGACTAGCGGGAGAAGTGGATGAGCAGTTCTTC. It encodes CASSSGLAGEVDEQFF.

The chain carries TRBV28 and TRBJ1-4, with D unclear. Germline loops: CDR1 MDHEN, CDR2 SYDVKM. V was clipped by 2 bases and J by 3 bases, with 10 bases between them. CDR3 length: 15 residues. CDR3 sequence reads: CASSLVLGANEKLFF. The CDR3 region has the DNA TGTGCCAGCAGTTTAGTTCTCGGGGCTAATGAAAAACTGTTTTTT. The full variable domain, rest sourced from reference TRBV28 and TRBJ1-4, is DVKVTQSSRYLVKRTGEKVFLECVQDMDHENMFWYRQDPGLGLRLIYFSYDVKMKEKGDIPEGYSVSREKKERFSLILESASTNQTSMYLCASSLVLGANEKLFFGSGTQLSVL.

This chain connects TRBV19 to TRBJ1-3; possibly TRBD1 for D (5 bases). Trimming shortened V by 9 bases and J by 0 bases, and 9 bases separated the two germline ends. The V gene's germline CDR1 is LNHDA and CDR2 SQIVND (reference sequence). CDR3 length equals 13 residues. CDR3 DNA sequence: TGTGCCAGCAGGACACTCTCTGGAAACACCATATATTTT. It specifies CASRTLSGNTIYF.

This chain joins TRBV3-1 (or the pseudogene TRBV3-2) and TRBJ1-2; 9 nucleotides match TRBD1. V was pared by 1 base and J by 8 bases, with 8 bases of the junction left unmatched. The CDR3 length is 15 residues. The V gene's germline CDR1 is LGHDT and CDR2 YNNKEL (reference sequence). The CDR3 here is CASSQVRGTGSGYTF. The CDR3, as DNA: TGTGCCAGCAGCCAAGTTCGGGGGACAGGGTCCGGCTACACCTTC.

The chain has TRBV5-4 and TRBJ1-2, with TRBD1 matching over 8 bases. CDR1 SGHNT and CDR2 YYREEE come from the germline V gene (reference sequence). CDR3 length: 14 amino acids. Trimming at V came to 0 bases and at J to 6 bases, leaving 4 bases not matched to a gene. CDR3 in amino acids: CASSLGQGRNGYTF. The CDR3 coding sequence is TGTGCCAGCAGCTTGGGACAGGGGAGGAATGGCTACACCTTC.

This clone was counted many times. This sequence joins TRBV29-1 and TRBJ1-2; no definite D call. Trimming took off 4 bases at V and 8 bases at J, with 17 bases between the two ends. This CDR3 has 13 amino acids. Germline values: CDR1 SQVTM, CDR2 ANQGSEA. DNA for the CDR3: TGCAGCGTTGGTGGGCAGGTAGAAAGAGGCTACACCTTC. It translates to CSVGGQVERGYTF.

Remarks on this clone: The identical CDR3 is also encoded by other nucleotide sequences in the sample. V usage is TRBV6-5 and J usage is TRBJ2-7; D might be TRBD1 (5 bases). The germline CDR1 and CDR2 sequences are MNHEY and SVGAGI. The CDR3 loop spans 12 amino acids. The V and J ends lost 4 bases and 4 bases respectively, with 8 bases between them. The CDR3 here is CASSSQGYEQYF. DNA for the CDR3: TGTGCCAGCAGTTCCCAGGGTTACGAGCAGTACTTC.

This sequence joins TRBV30 and TRBJ1-1; D remains unclear. V lost 1 base to trimming and J lost 2 bases, with 11 bases between them. This CDR3 has 14 residues. Germline V gene sequence: CDR1 GTSNPN, CDR2 SVGIG (reference sequence). This chain's CDR3 is CAWSAYLINTEAFF. As DNA, the CDR3 is TGTGCCTGGAGTGCATATTTAATAAACACTGAAGCTTTCTTT.

The rearrangement links TRBV4-2 to TRBJ1-2; D gene uncertain. V was shortened by 4 bases and J by 0 bases, with 6 bases between the two germline ends. Germline CDR1 is LGHNA and CDR2 is YNFKEQ. This CDR3 is built from 13 residues. The chain's CDR3 is CASSPGSNYGYTF. The CDR3 DNA follows: TGTGCCAGCAGCCCAGGTTCTAACTATGGCTACACCTTC.